Below, 31 T cell receptor beta chains from the same sample are listed, as sequenced in a study of T-cell reconstitution after alpha-beta-depleted transplantation in children. For TCRbeta, the library was prepared with unique molecular identifiers. TCRdb reanalysed the PCR reads using MiXCR and keeps one entry per CDR3 protein. The sample lists about 240,000 distinct CDR3 sequences; roughly 24% were seen once. Here the sequenced sample was PBMCs, taken before TCRalphabeta/CD19-depleted stem cell transplant. Receptors were obtained from a girl aged 2-10 years with Fanconi anemia, due to receive a stem cell transplant.

The chain carries TRBV12-3 or TRBV12-4 and TRBJ2-1; no clear D gene. V was pared by 3 bases and J by 12 bases, with 12 bases between. There are 12 residues in the CDR3. Here the CDR3 DNA reads TGTGCCAGCAGTTTTCATCATTGGGGGCAGTTCTTC. The encoded protein is CASSFHHWGQFF.

This clonotype was seen many times. The V call is TRBV5-6, the J call TRBJ1-1, with D uncertain. This CDR3 is built from 13 residues. Germline loops: CDR1 SGHDT, CDR2 YYEEEE. V lost 5 bases to trimming and J lost 3 bases, with 11 bases between them. The CDR3 spells CASSGKRYTEAFF. CDR3 DNA: TGTGCCAGCAGTGGGAAGCGGTACACTGAAGCTTTCTTT.

The chain combines TRBV7-6 with TRBJ2-6, with no clear D. Deletions cut 5 bases from V and 0 bases from J, with 11 bases between. CDR1 and CDR2 (germline): SGHVS, FNYEAQ. This CDR3 region has 16 residues. The CDR3 DNA reads TGTGCCAGCAGCCCCACTCCCTTCTCTGGGGCCAACGTCCTGACTTTC. Its protein is CASSPTPFSGANVLTF.

The gene calls are TRBV4-2 and TRBJ2-7, with D possibly TRBD2 on 6 matching bases. Germline lookup yields CDR1 LGHNA and CDR2 YNFKEQ. The CDR3 has 16 residues. V was trimmed by 3 bases and J by 2 bases, leaving 17 bases between them. CDR3 sequence reads: CASSQAPRDLAYEQYF. CDR3 in DNA: TGTGCCAGCAGCCAGGCTCCCCGGGACTTGGCCTACGAGCAGTACTTC.

This clonotype was seen only a few times. This chain connects TRBV29-1 to TRBJ1-2; 8 positions agree with TRBD1. There are 15 residues in the CDR3. Per the germline V gene, CDR1 is SQVTM and CDR2 is ANQGSEA. Trimming removed 6 bases from V and 7 bases from J; junction bases left unmatched: 16. The CDR3, as DNA: TGCAGCGTCTCGGGACAGGCTCAAGTATTGCGTGGCTACACCTTC. It specifies CSVSGQAQVLRGYTF. Full variable domain (outside the CDR3, taken from reference TRBV29-1 and TRBJ1-2): SAVISQKPSRDICQRGTSLTIQCQVDSQVTMMFWYRQQPGQSLTLIATANQGSEATYESGFVIDKFPISRPNLTFSTLTVSNMSPEDSSIYLCSVSGQAQVLRGYTFGSGTRLTVV.

This clonotype has a count of ten or more. The chain joins TRBV28 to TRBJ2-7; D is ambiguous. Trimming left V 2 bases short and J 4 bases short, with 9 bases between. The CDR3 loop spans 13 amino acids. Germline CDR1 and CDR2: MDHEN and SYDVKM. The CDR3 is CASSLHIYYEQYF. CDR3 in DNA: TGTGCCAGCAGTTTACACATTTATTACGAGCAGTACTTC.

This clonotype was observed a handful of times. CDR3 nucleotide sequence: TGTGCCAGCAGTTACCTGGGGCCGGGGCGCGGCTACACCTTC. As protein: CASSYLGPGRGYTF. This chain joins TRBV6-2 or TRBV6-3 and TRBJ1-2; D is possibly TRBD1 (5 bases). The germline V gene encodes CDR1 MNHEY and CDR2 SVGEGT. V was cut by 2 bases and J by 8 bases, with 15 bases left in between. This CDR3 has 14 amino acids.

The J gene is TRBJ2-2, the V gene TRBV20-1; D unclear. With 3 bases removed from V and 1 base from J, the gap between germline ends came to 9 bases. There are 14 residues in the CDR3. Germline loops: CDR1 DFQATT, CDR2 SNEGSKA (reference sequence). The CDR3 bases are TGCAGTGCTAGTAAGATACGGAACACCGGGGAGCTGTTTTTT. Its translation: CSASKIRNTGELFF.

The chain carries TRBV29-1 and TRBJ2-7, with D unclear. The CDR3 runs 13 residues. V was pared by 4 bases and J by 7 bases, with 17 bases between. Germline V gene lookup returns CDR1 SQVTM and CDR2 ANQGSEA. CDR3 in amino acids: CSVVVLRLDEQYF. The DNA for the CDR3 is TGCAGCGTTGTGGTCCTACGCCTTGATGAGCAGTACTTC.

This clonotype was found many times. The chain uses TRBV29-1 and TRBJ2-3; 14 bases align to TRBD2. CDR1 SQVTM and CDR2 ANQGSEA come from the germline V gene. With 0 bases clipped from V and 6 bases from J, the junction kept 2 bases outside the gene matches. The CDR3 has 15 residues. The CDR3: CSVEDRTSGGDTQYF. CDR3 nucleotide sequence: TGCAGCGTTGAAGATCGGACTAGCGGGGGGGATACGCAGTATTTT.

This clonotype was seen repeatedly, ten times or more. The rearrangement uses TRBV4-2 and TRBJ2-1; D is perhaps TRBD2 (6 bases). The V gene's germline CDR1 is LGHNA and CDR2 YNFKEQ. This CDR3 has 17 residues. V was clipped by 4 bases and J by 2 bases, with 18 bases between them. The CDR3 nucleotides are TGTGCCAGCAGCCCGAGGGTTCTAGCGCCCACCTACAATGAGCAGTTCTTC. This sequence encodes CASSPRVLAPTYNEQFF.

In its sample, this clonotype was seen a few times. The chain has TRBV20-1 and TRBJ2-1; D is perhaps TRBD1 or TRBD2 (5 bases each). Germline V gene data show CDR1 as DFQATT and CDR2 as SNEGSKA (reference sequence). Trimming shortened V by 0 bases and J by 5 bases, and 20 bases separated the two germline ends. This CDR3 contains 17 residues. CDR3 residues: CSARDRRRYGTDNEQFF. The DNA of the CDR3 is TGCAGTGCTAGAGACAGGAGAAGGTACGGGACGGACAATGAGCAGTTCTTC.

This clonotype was recorded only once. This sequence joins TRBV2 and TRBJ2-1; 9 bases agree with TRBD2. J was trimmed by 5 bases and V by 11 bases; bases with no gene match: 19. This CDR3 is built from 17 residues. The V gene's germline CDR1 is SNHLY and CDR2 FYNNEI. Here the CDR3 reads CAGKSGGKTLYNNEQFF. CDR3 nucleotides: TGTGCCGGAAAGAGCGGGGGGAAAACCCTATACAACAATGAGCAGTTCTTC.

Ten or more counts support this clonotype. The V gene is TRBV29-1, the J gene TRBJ2-7; TRBD1 aligns across 8 bases. V was pared by 4 bases and J by 3 bases, with 2 bases of the junction left unmatched. Germline lookup yields CDR1 SQVTM and CDR2 ANQGSEA. This CDR3 is built from 12 residues. The CDR3 nucleotides are TGCAGCGTTGTTGGACAGGGCTACGAGCAGTACTTC. Residues: CSVVGQGYEQYF.

This clonotype has a single count. J is TRBJ2-1 and V is TRBV29-1; weak D call: TRBD1 (5 bases). CDR1 is SQVTM, CDR2 ANQGSEA, per germline. Trimming left V 1 base short and J 13 bases short, with 17 bases between. CDR3 size: 13 residues. CDR3 region: CSVEAGHELEQFF. CDR3 coding DNA: TGCAGCGTTGAAGCCGGACACGAGCTGGAACAGTTCTTC.

V usage is TRBV15 and J usage is TRBJ2-1, with a weak D call TRBD2 (5 bases). V dropped 0 bases and J dropped 7 bases, with 22 bases sitting between them. Per germline, CDR1 LNHNV and CDR2 YYDKDF (reference sequence). The CDR3 loop spans 18 amino acids. This chain's CDR3 is CATSRDPARVQLSNEQFF. DNA of the CDR3: TGTGCCACCAGCAGAGATCCCGCGAGGGTCCAGCTTTCTAATGAGCAGTTCTTC.

This clonotype was seen a handful of times. This chain connects TRBV6-1 to TRBJ2-5; TRBD1 matches at 7 bases. The CDR3 runs to 15 residues. Unmatched junction bases numbered 7, after V lost 4 bases and J lost 2 bases. Germline V gene lookup returns CDR1 MNHNS and CDR2 SASEGT. CDR3 sequence (DNA): TGTGCCAGCAGTGCAGCCCGGGACAGACAAGAGACCCAGTACTTC. Translated: CASSAARDRQETQYF.

This clonotype was seen only a few times. This chain joins TRBV29-1 and TRBJ2-5; no clear D. Germline values: CDR1 SQVTM, CDR2 ANQGSEA. There are 12 residues in the CDR3. V was pared by 5 bases and J by 1 base, with 8 bases between. The chain's CDR3 is CSVLKGQETQYF. For the CDR3, the DNA is TGCAGCGTTCTAAAGGGCCAAGAGACCCAGTACTTC.

This clonotype appeared once. The chain employs TRBV19 and TRBJ1-2; D call uncertain. Germline V gene sequence: CDR1 LNHDA, CDR2 SQIVND (reference sequence). V lost 1 base, J lost 7 bases, and 4 bases lay in between. The CDR3 has 11 residues. The CDR3 protein is CASSIGPGYTF. For the CDR3, the DNA is TGTGCCAGTAGTATAGGTCCTGGCTACACCTTC.

This clonotype was recorded many times. The chain carries TRBV27 and TRBJ1-5, with a weak D call TRBD1 (5 bases). V was pared by 2 bases and J by 0 bases, with 8 bases between. This CDR3 has 15 amino acids. Germline CDR1 MNHEY, CDR2 SMNVEV (reference sequence). The CDR3 nucleotides read TGTGCCAGCAGTTTAAGCAGGGATAGCAATCAGCCCCAGCATTTT. The encoded protein is CASSLSRDSNQPQHF.

This clonotype was found many times. This chain connects TRBV7-6 to TRBJ2-7; D is undetermined. This CDR3 spans 15 amino acids. Trimming stripped 1 base from V and 4 bases from J, with 14 bases between. Germline-derived CDR1 and CDR2 are SGHVS and FNYEAQ. The CDR3 region has the DNA TGTGCCAGCAGCTTAGACCCTACGATTTCTTACGAGCAGTACTTC. This translates into CASSLDPTISYEQYF.

This clonotype was found a few times. The V gene is TRBV7-2, the J gene TRBJ2-5; D possibly corresponds to TRBD1 (5 bases). Germline CDR1 and CDR2: SGHTA and FQGNSA. This CDR3 spans 14 amino acids. Trimming cost V 5 bases and J 1 base, with 11 bases left between them. CDR3 bases: TGTGCCAGCAGCCTCCAGGGATTCCAAGAGACCCAGTACTTC. Amino acids: CASSLQGFQETQYF.

The rearrangement links TRBV11-2 to TRBJ2-1, with TRBD2 identical over 9 bases. The V segment lost 3 bases and the J segment 4 bases; nucleotides outside the gene matches: 7. This CDR3 spans 16 amino acids. Germline CDR1 SGHAT, CDR2 FQNNGV. The CDR3 reads CASSFISGSAYNEQFF. The CDR3 region has the DNA TGTGCCAGCAGCTTTATTAGCGGGAGTGCGTACAATGAGCAGTTCTTC. The variable domain in full, with the rest retrieved from reference TRBV11-2 and TRBJ2-1, is EAGVAQSPRYKIIEKRQSVAFWCNPISGHATLYWYQQILGQGPKLLIQFQNNGVVDDSQLPKDRFSAERLKGVDSTLKIQPAKLEDSAVYLCASSFISGSAYNEQFFGPGTRLTVL.

J is TRBJ2-1 and V is TRBV6-5, with 7 bases that match TRBD2. The CDR3 contains 17 residues. Germline CDR1 and CDR2: MNHEY and SVGAGI. The V and J ends lost 0 bases and 7 bases, in that order; junction bases with no gene match: 12. CDR3 sequence (DNA): TGTGCCAGCAGTTACTCGCTAGCGGCCATCACTGGGAATGAGCAGTTCTTC. This encodes CASSYSLAAITGNEQFF.

The sample holds many counts of this clonotype. V is TRBV12-3 or TRBV12-4 and J is TRBJ2-1; the match to TRBD2 covers 11 bases. This CDR3 region has 17 residues. V trimming: 0 bases; J trimming: 5 bases; junction bases outside the gene matches: 6. The CDR3 spells CASSLAPTSGSDNEQFF. Here the CDR3 DNA reads TGTGCCAGCAGTTTAGCCCCCACTAGCGGGAGCGACAATGAGCAGTTCTTC.

This clonotype was counted at least ten times. The chain recombines TRBV29-1 with TRBJ2-3; 10 bases align to TRBD2. The trim removed 7 bases at V and 4 bases at J, leaving 2 bases unmatched. Looked up from germline, CDR1 is SQVTM and CDR2 is ANQGSEA. The CDR3 runs 12 residues. This CDR3 is CSGGLAADTQYF. As DNA, the CDR3 is TGCAGCGGAGGACTAGCGGCAGATACGCAGTATTTT.

The gene calls are TRBV4-1 and TRBJ1-1; possibly TRBD1 for D (5 bases). The CDR3 contains 15 residues. Trimming removed 0 bases from V and 5 bases from J, with 13 bases in between. The germline CDR1 and CDR2 sequences are MGHRA and YSYEKL. The CDR3 DNA reads TGCGCCAGCAGCCAAGAATCCAGGGAAGGGACTGAAGCTTTCTTT. The encoded protein is CASSQESREGTEAFF.

There are a few counts of this clonotype. This chain connects TRBV20-1 to TRBJ2-5, with D unclear. Trimming removed 3 bases from V and 0 bases from J, with 8 bases in between. CDR1 and CDR2 from the germline V gene are DFQATT and SNEGSKA (reference sequence). The CDR3 is made up of 13 amino acids. The CDR3 here is CSASPINQETQYF. The CDR3 DNA reads as TGCAGTGCTAGCCCCATAAACCAAGAGACCCAGTACTTC.

This clonotype was seen many times. The CDR3 DNA reads TGCAGTGCCCCTAAGGGTCCAGGGAACCCTACAAGACCGGTCAATGAGCAGTTCTTC. Translating gives CSAPKGPGNPTRPVNEQFF. The rearrangement uses TRBV20-1 and TRBJ2-1, with D tentatively TRBD1 (5 bases). With 6 bases removed from V and 6 bases from J, the gap between germline ends came to 33 bases. This CDR3 comprises 19 residues. CDR1 DFQATT and CDR2 SNEGSKA come from the germline V gene (reference sequence).

The chain carries TRBV29-1 and TRBJ2-3; D may be TRBD1 (6 bases). V lost 3 bases and J lost 2, with 12 bases in between. This CDR3 spans 14 amino acids. Germline V gene lookup returns CDR1 SQVTM and CDR2 ANQGSEA. CDR3 residues: CSVDIRGTTDTQYF. CDR3 in DNA: TGCAGCGTTGACATCAGGGGAACCACAGATACGCAGTATTTT.

Many counts were recorded for this clonotype. The rearrangement uses TRBV28 and TRBJ2-7; 9 positions agree with TRBD1. J gave up 7 bases and V 8 bases, and 6 bases lay outside the gene matches. The germline gives CDR1 MDHEN, CDR2 SYDVKM. CDR3 length: 12 amino acids. The CDR3 here is CASLGQGVEQYF. In DNA form, the CDR3 reads TGTGCCAGCCTGGGACAGGGTGTAGAGCAGTACTTC. Complete variable domain (other parts from reference TRBV28 and TRBJ2-7): DVKVTQSSRYLVKRTGEKVFLECVQDMDHENMFWYRQDPGLGLRLIYFSYDVKMKEKGDIPEGYSVSREKKERFSLILESASTNQTSMYLCASLGQGVEQYFGPGTRLTVT.